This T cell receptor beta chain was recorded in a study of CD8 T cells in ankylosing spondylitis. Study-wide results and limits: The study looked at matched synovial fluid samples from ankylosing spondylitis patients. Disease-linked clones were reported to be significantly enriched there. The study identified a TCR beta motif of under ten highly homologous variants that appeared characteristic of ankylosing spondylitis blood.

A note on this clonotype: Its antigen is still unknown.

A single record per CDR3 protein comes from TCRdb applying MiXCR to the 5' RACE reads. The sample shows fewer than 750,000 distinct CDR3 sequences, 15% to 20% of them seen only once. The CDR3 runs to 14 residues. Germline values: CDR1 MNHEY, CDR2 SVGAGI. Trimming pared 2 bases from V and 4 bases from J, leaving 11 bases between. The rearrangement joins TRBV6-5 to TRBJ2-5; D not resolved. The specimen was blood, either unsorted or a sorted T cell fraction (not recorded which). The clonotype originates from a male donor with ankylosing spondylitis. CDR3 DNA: TGTGCCAGCAGTTACGGTTCAGTAGGAGAGACCCAGTACTTC. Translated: CASSYGSVGETQYF.